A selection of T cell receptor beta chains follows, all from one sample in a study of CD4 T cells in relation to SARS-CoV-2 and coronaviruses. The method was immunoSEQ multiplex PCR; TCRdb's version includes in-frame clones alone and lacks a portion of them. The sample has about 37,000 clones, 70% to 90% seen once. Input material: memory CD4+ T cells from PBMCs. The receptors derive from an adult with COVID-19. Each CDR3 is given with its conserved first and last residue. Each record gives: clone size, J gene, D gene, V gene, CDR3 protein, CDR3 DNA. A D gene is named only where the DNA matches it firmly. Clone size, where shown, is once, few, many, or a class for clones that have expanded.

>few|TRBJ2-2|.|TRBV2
CASSVVADNTGELFF
TGTGCCAGCAGTGTGGTAGCGGATAACACCGGGGAGCTGTTTTTT
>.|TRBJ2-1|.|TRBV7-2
CASSLTSNNEQFF
TGTGCCAGCAGCTTAACTAGCAACAATGAGCAGTTCTTC
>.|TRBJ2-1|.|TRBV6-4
CASSARVTDYNEQFF
TGTGCCAGCAGTGCAAGGGTGACAGATTACAATGAGCAGTTCTTC
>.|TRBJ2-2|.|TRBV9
CASSVEVWGNTGELFF
TGTGCCAGCAGCGTAGAGGTCTGGGGAAACACCGGGGAGCTGTTTTTT
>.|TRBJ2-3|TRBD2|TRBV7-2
CASSLGSSGRGRNTQYF
TGTGCCAGCAGCTTAGGCTCTAGCGGGAGAGGTCGGAATACGCAGTATTTT
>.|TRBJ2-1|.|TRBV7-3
CASSLTLSKNEQFF
TGTGCCAGCAGCTTGACACTGTCTAAAAATGAGCAGTTCTTC
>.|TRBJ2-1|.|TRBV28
CASSLVRSRGEQFF
TGTGCCAGCAGTTTAGTGCGGTCGAGGGGTGAGCAGTTCTTC
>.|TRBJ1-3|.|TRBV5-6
CASSTLGRRSGNTIYF
TGTGCCAGCAGTACGCTGGGACGGCGCTCTGGAAACACCATATATTTT
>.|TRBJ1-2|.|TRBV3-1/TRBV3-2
CASSPGRQYGYTF
TGTGCCAGCAGCCCCGGGAGGCAGTATGGCTACACCTTC
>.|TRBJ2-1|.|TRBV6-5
CASRLELRSYNEQFF
TGTGCCAGCAGGCTAGAACTCCGCTCCTACAATGAGCAGTTCTTC
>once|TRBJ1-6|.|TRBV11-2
CASSLAPATGALHF
TGTGCCAGCAGCTTAGCCCCAGCCACGGGGGCCCTCCACTTT
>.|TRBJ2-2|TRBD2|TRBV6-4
CASSPGGGWTGELFF
TGTGCCAGCAGCCCGGGCGGGGGTTGGACCGGGGAGCTGTTTTTT
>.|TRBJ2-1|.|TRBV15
CATSLYNEQFF
TGTGCCACCAGCCTATACAATGAGCAGTTCTTC
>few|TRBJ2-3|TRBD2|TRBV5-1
CASSPAMGLAGGTDTQYF
TGCGCCAGCAGCCCGGCGATGGGACTAGCGGGAGGTACAGATACGCAGTATTTT
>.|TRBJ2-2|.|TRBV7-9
CASSYDSTGELFF
TGTGCCAGCAGCTATGATAGCACCGGGGAGCTGTTTTTT
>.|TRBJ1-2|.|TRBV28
CASRKVPGGYTF
TGTGCCAGCCGAAAGGTACCGGGGGGCTACACCTTC
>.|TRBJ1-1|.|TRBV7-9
CASLDPRSTEAFF
TGTGCCAGCCTTGACCCGAGGAGCACTGAAGCTTTCTTT
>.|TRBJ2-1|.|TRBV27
CASTPTSGYNEQFF
TGTGCCAGCACGCCGACTAGTGGCTACAATGAGCAGTTCTTC
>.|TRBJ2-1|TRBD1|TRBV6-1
CASSESPPGTGTYNEQFF
TGTGCCAGCAGTGAATCACCGCCCGGGACAGGGACCTACAATGAGCAGTTCTTC
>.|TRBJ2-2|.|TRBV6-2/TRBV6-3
CASSRDGNTGELFF
TGTGCCAGCAGTCGGGACGGGAACACCGGGGAGCTGTTTTTT
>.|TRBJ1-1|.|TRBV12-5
CASGLVLGQELNTEAFF
TGTGCTAGTGGTTTGGTATTAGGCCAGGAACTGAACACTGAAGCTTTCTTT
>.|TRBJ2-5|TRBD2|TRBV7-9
CASSRTSGQETQYF
TGTGCCAGCAGCCGTACTAGCGGCCAAGAGACCCAGTACTTC
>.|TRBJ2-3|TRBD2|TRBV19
CASGTSGSTDTQYF
TGTGCCAGTGGGACTAGCGGTAGCACAGATACGCAGTATTTT
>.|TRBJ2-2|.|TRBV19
CASSILGATNTGELFF
TGTGCCAGTAGTATCCTCGGGGCCACGAACACCGGGGAGCTGTTTTTT
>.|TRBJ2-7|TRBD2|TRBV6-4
CASDLNGLAGEHSSYEQYF
TGTGCCAGCGACCTCAACGGTCTAGCGGGAGAACACAGCTCCTACGAGCAGTACTTC
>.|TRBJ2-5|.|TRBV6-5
CASSLRDRRVETQYF
TGTGCCAGCAGTCTGCGGGACCGGAGGGTGGAGACCCAGTACTTC
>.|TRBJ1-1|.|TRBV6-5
CASSLGTRAFF
TGTGCCAGCAGCCTCGGGACAAGAGCTTTCTTT
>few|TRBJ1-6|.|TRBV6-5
CASRPRGGSPLHF
TGTGCCAGCAGGCCCCGGGGTGGTTCACCCCTCCACTTT
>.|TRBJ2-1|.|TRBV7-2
CASRPGGGRGDNEQFF
TGTGCCAGCAGACCAGGCGGCGGCCGGGGCGACAATGAGCAGTTCTTC
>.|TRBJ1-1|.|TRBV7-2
CASSLPLGAVNTEAFF
TGTGCCAGCAGCTTACCCTTGGGGGCGGTGAACACTGAAGCTTTCTTT
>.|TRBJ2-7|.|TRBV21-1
CASSKVRVGEQYF
TGTGCCAGCAGCAAAGTGAGAGTGGGCGAGCAGTACTTC
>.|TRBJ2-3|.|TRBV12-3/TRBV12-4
CATRLVSTDTQYF
TGTGCCACCCGACTAGTTAGCACAGATACGCAGTATTTT
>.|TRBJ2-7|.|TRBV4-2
CASSQDLAEVAEQYF
TGTGCCAGCAGCCAAGATCTCGCGGAAGTGGCCGAGCAGTACTTC
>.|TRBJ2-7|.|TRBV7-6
CASSPRGDSALRNEQYF
TGTGCCAGCAGCCCCAGGGGGGATAGCGCGCTTAGGAACGAGCAGTACTTC
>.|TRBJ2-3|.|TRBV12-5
CASGMAADTQYF
TGTGCTAGTGGGATGGCGGCAGATACGCAGTATTTT
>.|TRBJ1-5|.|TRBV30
CAWSKGRVNQPQHF
TGTGCCTGGAGTAAGGGTCGGGTTAATCAGCCCCAGCATTTT
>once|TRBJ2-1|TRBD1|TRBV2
CASSPRQGEGEQFF
TGTGCCAGCAGCCCTCGACAGGGGGAGGGTGAGCAGTTCTTC
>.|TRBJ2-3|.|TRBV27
CASSLAGSDTQYF
TGTGCCAGCAGTTTAGCGGGGTCAGATACGCAGTATTTT